This T cell receptor beta chain was obtained from a study of blood T cells in healthy people across ages. Peripheral blood samples of roughly 9.8 milliliters were drawn from each donor. Through a sample-barcoded 5' primer and a J-beta primer mix, a second PCR was run for about 6 to 11 cycles. TCRdb re-called the 5' RACE reads through MiXCR, storing one row per CDR3 protein. Of about 2 million distinct CDR3 sequences in the sample, about 49% are singletons; the top ten hold over 2%. Whole-study findings and limits: Naive and antigen-experienced cells were not separated, limiting conclusive comparison.

As for this clonotype: What it recognizes is unknown.

The specimen was blood. The source is a middle-aged woman in good health.

The CDR3 sequence is CASSLGPSGGPSSYNEQFF. DNA of the CDR3: TGTGCCAGCAGTTTAGGACCTAGCGGGGGCCCAAGCTCCTACAATGAGCAGTTCTTC. The genes are TRBV7-3 and TRBJ2-1, with 10 bases lining up with TRBD2. V dropped 6 bases and J dropped 0; count of bases not matched to a gene: 14. In germline, CDR1 is SGHTA, CDR2 FQGTGA. The CDR3 is 19 residues long.